Listed here is a single T cell receptor (beta chain). The method was immunoSEQ multiplex PCR; TCRdb's version includes in-frame clones alone and lacks a portion of them. The repertoire holds about 5,100 clones, with about a fifth as singletons. Treatment described: randomized to nivolumab then ipilimumab (arm A) or the reverse (arm B). V gave up 0 bases and J gave up 3 bases, with 6 bases separating them. CDR1 and CDR2 (germline): MNHGY, SAAAGT. The CDR3 length is 14 residues. The data derive from a study of sequential checkpoint blockade in melanoma. This chain links TRBV6-8 with TRBJ2-1; D is possibly TRBD1 (5 bases). The source is a human donor with melanoma. Source: tumor tissue (inferred from file names), taken from a patient given nivolumab and ipilimumab in sequence. Here the CDR3 reads CASSYSDSYNEQFF. The CDR3 coding sequence is TGTGCCAGCAGTTACTCTGACAGCTACAATGAGCAGTTCTTC.